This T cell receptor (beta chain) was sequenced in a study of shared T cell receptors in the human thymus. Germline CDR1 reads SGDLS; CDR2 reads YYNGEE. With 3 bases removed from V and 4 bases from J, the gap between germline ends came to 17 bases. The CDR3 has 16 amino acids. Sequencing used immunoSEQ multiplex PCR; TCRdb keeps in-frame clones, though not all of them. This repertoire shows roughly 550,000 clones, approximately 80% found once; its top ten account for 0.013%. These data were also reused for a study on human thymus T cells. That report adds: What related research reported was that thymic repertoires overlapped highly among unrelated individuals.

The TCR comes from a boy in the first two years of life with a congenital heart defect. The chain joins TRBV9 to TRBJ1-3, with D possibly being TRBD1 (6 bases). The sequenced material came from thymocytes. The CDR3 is CASSEGGQGTGNTIYF. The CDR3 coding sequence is TGTGCCAGCAGCGAGGGGGGGCAGGGTACGGGAAACACCATATATTTT.